What follows are 15 T cell receptor beta chains derived from one specimen sequenced in a study of control samples from healthy donors and cancer patients. TCRdb keeps only in-frame clones here, not all; method: immunoSEQ multiplex PCR. The sample has around 93,000 clones; 70% to 90% are singletons. Sequenced: blood. The source is a man aged 30 to 39 in good health.

The V and J genes are TRBV6-2 or TRBV6-3 and TRBJ1-2, with no clear D. The CDR3 has 12 amino acids. Germline CDR1 reads MNHEY; CDR2 reads SVGEGT. The V gene lost 0 bases and the J gene lost 5 bases, with 4 bases spanning the gap. This CDR3 is CASSYSNYGYTF. The CDR3 nucleotides are TGTGCCAGCAGTTACTCGAATTATGGCTACACCTTC.

The V and J genes are TRBV3-1 (or the pseudogene TRBV3-2) and TRBJ2-5; D is unclear. With 3 bases removed from V and 1 base from J, the gap between germline ends came to 15 bases. Looked up from germline, CDR1 is LGHDT and CDR2 is YNNKEL (reference sequence). The CDR3 contains 16 residues. DNA of the CDR3: TGTGCCAGCAGCCAGGAATTGAATCAGGTCCAAGAGACCCAGTACTTC. Its protein product is CASSQELNQVQETQYF.

The chain carries TRBV2 and TRBJ1-1; TRBD1 might be the D (5 bases). CDR1 is SNHLY and CDR2 is FYNNEI in the germline V gene. Deletions cut 0 bases from V and 5 bases from J, with 10 bases between. This CDR3 is built from 14 residues. The CDR3: CASSEAWGKTEAFF. The CDR3, as DNA: TGTGCCAGCAGTGAAGCTTGGGGGAAGACTGAAGCTTTCTTT.

The chain links TRBV18 to TRBJ1-1; D unclear. The CDR3 has 14 amino acids. Germline-derived CDR1 and CDR2 are KGHSH and LQKENI. With 2 bases removed from V and 0 bases from J, the gap between germline ends came to 7 bases. CDR3: CASSPSQLNTEAFF. CDR3 DNA sequence: TGTGCCAGCTCACCAAGTCAGTTGAACACTGAAGCTTTCTTT.

This chain connects TRBV7-2 to TRBJ2-7, with TRBD1 as a possible D gene (6 bases). Germline loops: CDR1 SGHTA, CDR2 FQGNSA. V gave up 5 bases and J gave up 0 bases, with 11 bases separating them. There are 14 residues in the CDR3. CDR3 DNA sequence: TGTGCCAGCAGCCTTAAGGACAGCTCCTACGAGCAGTACTTC. Translating gives CASSLKDSSYEQYF. The full variable domain, its missing parts supplied by reference TRBV7-2 and TRBJ2-7, is GAGVSQSPSNKVTEKGKDVELRCDPISGHTALYWYRQSLGQGLEFLIYFQGNSAPDKSGLPSDRFSAERTGGSVSTLTIQRTQQEDSAVYLCASSLKDSSYEQYFGPGTRLTVT.

The V gene is TRBV4-1, the J gene TRBJ2-7; 9 bases agree with TRBD2. This CDR3 has 18 residues. Germline CDR1 MGHRA, CDR2 YSYEKL. Trimming took 0 bases from V and 3 from J; bases not matched to a gene: 12. For the CDR3, the DNA is TGCGCCAGCAGCCAAGAATCGACGACGGCGGGAGGGGTCTACGAGCAGTACTTC. Residues: CASSQESTTAGGVYEQYF.

The V call is TRBV5-1, the J call TRBJ1-6; 7 bases match TRBD1. Trimming at V came to 5 bases and at J to 0 bases, leaving 8 bases not matched to a gene. The germline V gene encodes CDR1 SGHRS and CDR2 YFSETQ. CDR3 length equals 17 residues. The CDR3: CASREVPGGSYNSPLHF. CDR3 nucleotides: TGCGCCAGCAGAGAAGTTCCAGGGGGCTCCTATAATTCACCCCTCCACTTT.

The chain uses TRBV2 and TRBJ2-4, with D uncertain. The germline gives CDR1 SNHLY, CDR2 FYNNEI. The CDR3 has 15 amino acids. With 7 bases removed from V and 4 bases from J, the gap between germline ends came to 17 bases. The CDR3 spells CASIGDKTFKNIQYF. DNA of the CDR3: TGTGCCAGCATTGGGGATAAGACATTTAAAAACATTCAGTACTTC.

This clone has only one observation. This chain links TRBV5-1 with TRBJ2-3, with D possibly being TRBD1 or TRBD2 (5 bases each). CDR1 is SGHRS and CDR2 is YFSETQ in the germline V gene. V was cut by 3 bases and J by 6 bases, with 14 bases left in between. The length of the CDR3 is 14 residues. CDR3 protein: CASSSGDGLDTQYF. In nucleotides, the CDR3 is TGCGCCAGCAGCTCCGGGGACGGGTTGGATACGCAGTATTTT.

The rearrangement joins TRBV5-8 to TRBJ1-5; D is ambiguous. The germline V gene has CDR1 SGHTS and CDR2 YDEGEE. V lost 2 bases, J lost 9 bases, and 6 bases lay in between. CDR3 size: 11 residues. CDR3 sequence reads: CASSFVGPQHF. CDR3 bases: TGTGCCAGCAGCTTCGTTGGGCCCCAGCATTTT.

The chain couples TRBV5-1 to TRBJ1-2; the D is unclear. V gave up 0 bases and J gave up 3 bases, with 15 bases separating them. Per germline, CDR1 SGHRS and CDR2 YFSETQ. The CDR3 has 16 amino acids. The CDR3: CASSLEGSVLDYGYTF. In DNA form, the CDR3 reads TGCGCCAGCAGCTTGGAGGGCAGCGTACTGGACTATGGCTACACCTTC.

The chain links TRBV7-8 to TRBJ2-7, with D possibly being TRBD2 (6 bases). This CDR3 is 15 amino acids long. From germline, CDR1 is SGHVS and CDR2 FQNEAQ. V lost 5 bases to trimming and J lost 3 bases, with 17 bases between them. CDR3 DNA: TGTGCCAGCAGCCAACGTGGAGGGAACTACTACGAGCAGTACTTC. It translates to CASSQRGGNYYEQYF.

V gene TRBV19 combines with J gene TRBJ2-2, with D tentatively TRBD1 (6 bases). CDR1 and CDR2 (germline): LNHDA, SQIVND (reference sequence). This CDR3 has 16 amino acids. Deletions cut 5 bases from V and 7 bases from J, with 20 bases between. The CDR3 is CASSLFIGQLSGELFF. The CDR3 nucleotides are TGTGCCAGTAGTCTTTTCATAGGACAGCTAAGCGGGGAGCTGTTTTTT.

The chain combines TRBV6-1 with TRBJ2-3; no firm D call. The CDR3 is made up of 15 amino acids. Trimming left V 1 base short and J 1 base short, with 9 bases between. Germline V gene lookup returns CDR1 MNHNS and CDR2 SASEGT. DNA of the CDR3: TGTGCCAGCAGTGAAGTAGGGCTGGGCACAGATACGCAGTATTTT. Its protein product is CASSEVGLGTDTQYF.

V is TRBV9 and J is TRBJ2-3; 8 bases are shared with TRBD1. Germline-derived CDR1 and CDR2 are SGDLS and YYNGEE. The V segment lost 1 base and the J segment 11 bases; nucleotides outside the gene matches: 6. The CDR3 runs 13 residues. The DNA for the CDR3 is TGTGCCAGCAGCGTATTTTCCGGGACAGGGCAGTATTTT. This sequence encodes CASSVFSGTGQYF.